This entry lists 11 T cell receptor beta chains sequenced from one sample in a study of T-cell memory formation after mild COVID-19. A single record per CDR3 protein comes from TCRdb applying MiXCR to the 5' RACE reads. The data show approximately 580,000 distinct CDR3 sequences, with over 20% seen just once and approximately 13% held by the top ten. Sequencing was done on a sample of PBMCs or a T cell subset sorted from them (not recorded which). Receptors were obtained from an adult woman who had mild COVID-19 (a few samples of this study predate the infection). Cell type and time point are not known.

This clonotype came up a few times. The rearrangement joins TRBV29-1 to TRBJ2-1; D is possibly TRBD2 (5 bases). CDR1 and CDR2 from the germline V gene are SQVTM and ANQGSEA. The CDR3 contains 13 residues. Trimming removed 3 bases at V and 9 bases at J, with 15 bases between. The CDR3 nucleotides are TGCAGCGTTGAGCCGAGTCGGGGTGGTGAGCAGTTCTTC. Its translation is CSVEPSRGGEQFF.

The chain couples TRBV20-1 to TRBJ2-3, with TRBD2 matching over 15 bases. Germline lookup yields CDR1 DFQATT and CDR2 SNEGSKA (reference sequence). The CDR3 is 17 amino acids. V lost 5 bases to trimming and J lost 6 bases; unmatched junction nucleotides: 12. The CDR3 region is CSAQGWGLAGGRDTQYF. CDR3 sequence (DNA): TGCAGTGCTCAGGGCTGGGGACTAGCGGGGGGTCGGGATACGCAGTATTTT.

This clonotype was recorded many times. The CDR3 DNA reads TGTGCCAGCAGTTCGGGGACAGGGTTCACCGGGGAGCTGTTTTTT. This translates into CASSSGTGFTGELFF. This sequence joins TRBV12-3 or TRBV12-4 and TRBJ2-2; 9 bases match TRBD1. Germline trimming cut 4 bases from V and 4 bases from J; bases unmatched to any gene: 4. The CDR3 length is 15 residues.

The sample holds a few counts of this clonotype. The chain is built from TRBV15 and TRBJ2-1; possibly TRBD2 for D (7 bases). The V end was cut by 3 bases, the J end by 6 bases, with 21 bases between. The germline V gene has CDR1 LNHNV and CDR2 YYDKDF (reference sequence). The CDR3 sequence is 17 residues long. Written as DNA, the CDR3 is TGTGCCACCAGCAGGGCAACAGGGCGGGGGATAACCAATGAGCAGTTCTTC. Its protein product is CATSRATGRGITNEQFF.

The genes are TRBV27 and TRBJ1-5; 9 bases match TRBD1. Germline-derived CDR1 and CDR2 are MNHEY and SMNVEV (reference sequence). Losses at the gene ends were 6 bases for V and 4 bases for J; bases not matched to a gene: 7. The CDR3 has 15 residues. The CDR3 protein is CASSLTGTGNQPQHF. For the CDR3, the DNA is TGTGCCAGCAGCTTGACCGGGACAGGGAATCAGCCCCAGCATTTT.

There are a few counts of this clonotype. The rearrangement uses TRBV6-5 and TRBJ1-1; unclear D gene. V lost 0 bases and J lost 4, with 6 bases in between. The CDR3 loop spans 13 amino acids. Germline V gene lookup returns CDR1 MNHEY and CDR2 SVGAGI. The CDR3 region is CASSYSGSTEAFF. The CDR3 DNA follows: TGTGCCAGCAGTTACTCAGGGAGCACTGAAGCTTTCTTT.

This clonotype was seen many times. The chain joins TRBV6-5 to TRBJ1-1; TRBD1 aligns across 7 bases. Germline-derived CDR1 and CDR2 are MNHEY and SVGAGI. The CDR3 runs 13 residues. J lost 4 bases, V lost 2 bases, and 1 base had no gene match. For the CDR3, the DNA is TGTGCCAGCAGTTACGCAGGGGGCACTGAAGCTTTCTTT. It yields the protein CASSYAGGTEAFF.

The chain links TRBV9 to TRBJ1-2; D is unclear. Germline-derived CDR1 and CDR2 are SGDLS and YYNGEE. CDR3 length: 14 amino acids. Trimming removed 5 bases from V and 6 bases from J, with 17 bases in between. CDR3 bases: TGTGCCAGCAGAGGGAGACAACTCTATGATGGCTACACCTTC. This encodes CASRGRQLYDGYTF. The whole variable domain, filled in from reference TRBV9 and TRBJ1-2, reads DSGVTQTPKHLITATGQRVTLRCSPRSGDLSVYWYQQSLDQGLQFLIQYYNGEERAKGNILERFSAQQFPDLHSELNLSSLELGDSALYFCASRGRQLYDGYTFGSGTRLTVV.

This chain connects TRBV18 to TRBJ1-2; D unresolved. From germline, CDR1 is KGHSH and CDR2 LQKENI. The length of the CDR3 is 11 residues. Between the trimmed V and J ends, which lost 3 bases and 8 bases, there was a span of 7 bases. CDR3 protein: CASSPSTGYTF. The CDR3 nucleotides are TGTGCCAGCTCACCTAGTACGGGCTACACCTTC.

The chain couples TRBV15 to TRBJ2-4; 7 bases fit TRBD1. The CDR3 runs to 15 residues. Trimming removed 0 bases from V and 6 bases from J; junction bases left unmatched: 5. Germline CDR1 and CDR2: LNHNV and YYDKDF (reference sequence). The CDR3 loop is CATSRENPGGNIQYF. For the CDR3, the DNA is TGTGCCACCAGCAGAGAAAATCCAGGGGGAAACATTCAGTACTTC.

The genes are TRBV12-3 or TRBV12-4 and TRBJ2-5; 9 nucleotides line up with TRBD2. The CDR3 consists of 15 residues. Unmatched junction bases numbered 7, after V lost 3 bases and J lost 5 bases. CDR3 sequence: CASSFGLAGPETQYF. CDR3 in DNA: TGTGCCAGCAGTTTCGGGCTAGCGGGGCCGGAGACCCAGTACTTC.